One and the same sample provided the 23 T cell receptor beta chains below, sequenced in a study of T cells after yellow fever vaccination. TCRdb analysed the 5' RACE reads with MiXCR anew, one entry per CDR3 protein. The sample records just under 30,000 distinct CDR3 sequences, 5% being singletons. The material sequenced was CD8+ T cells sorted from PBMCs, taken 10 days after the yellow fever booster vaccination. All receptors derive from a man in his thirties or forties who received the YFV17D yellow fever vaccine.

This clonotype was counted many times. The V and J genes are TRBV5-8 and TRBJ2-7, with D perhaps TRBD1 (6 bases). The CDR3 is made up of 14 amino acids. CDR1 and CDR2 (germline): SGHTS, YDEGEE. V lost 3 bases and J lost 5, with 15 bases in between. DNA for the CDR3: TGTGCCAGCAGCTCGGACAGAAATTACGACGAGCAGTACTTC. Translation: CASSSDRNYDEQYF. Together with reference TRBV5-8 and TRBJ2-7, the CDR3 gives the full variable domain: EAGVTQSPTHLIKTRGQQATLRCSPISGHTSVYWYQQALGLGLQFLLWYDEGEERNRGNFPPRFSGRQFPNYSSELNVNALELEDSALYLCASSSDRNYDEQYFGPGTRLTVT.

This clonotype has ten or more counts. V gene TRBV7-8 combines with J gene TRBJ1-1; the D gene is possibly TRBD1 (5 bases). The CDR3 contains 14 residues. Germline CDR1 SGHVS, CDR2 FQNEAQ. Trimming left V 1 base short and J 4 bases short, with 10 bases between. The CDR3 DNA follows: TGTGCCAGCAGCTTAGGGGGAGGGGCCACTGAAGCTTTCTTT. This codes for CASSLGGGATEAFF.

This clonotype was counted at least ten times. The V and J genes are TRBV18 and TRBJ2-3, with D unresolved. The CDR3 spans 15 residues. Deletions cut 2 bases from V and 1 base from J, with 10 bases between. The germline CDR1 and CDR2 sequences are KGHSH and LQKENI. CDR3 amino acids: CASSPDKGGTDTQYF. The CDR3 DNA reads TGTGCCAGCTCACCAGATAAGGGTGGCACAGATACGCAGTATTTT. The entire variable domain, with the rest obtained from reference TRBV18 and TRBJ2-3, is as follows: NAGVMQNPRHLVRRRGQEARLRCSPMKGHSHVYWYRQLPEEGLKFMVYLQKENIIDESGMPKERFSAEFPKEGPSILRIQQVVRGDSAAYFCASSPDKGGTDTQYFGPGTRLTVL.

This clonotype was recorded at least ten times. The chain uses TRBV11-1 and TRBJ1-1; tentatively, D is TRBD1 (5 bases). The CDR3 has 16 amino acids. CDR1 and CDR2 from the germline V gene are SGHAT and FQDESV (reference sequence). Trimming pared 4 bases from V and 4 bases from J, leaving 19 bases between. The CDR3 here is CASSSFSDSESTEAFF. The CDR3 DNA sequence: TGTGCCAGCAGCTCATTCTCCGACAGTGAGAGCACTGAAGCTTTCTTT.

This clonotype was recorded at least ten times. The chain has TRBV12-3 or TRBV12-4 and TRBJ2-4; 11 bases map to TRBD1. Losses at the gene ends were 6 bases for V and 1 base for J; bases not matched to a gene: 2. CDR3 length equals 15 residues. The CDR3 loop reads CASRGQGAAKNIQYF. The CDR3 region has the DNA TGTGCCAGCAGAGGACAGGGGGCTGCCAAAAACATTCAGTACTTC.

This clonotype has at least ten counts. This chain joins TRBV27 and TRBJ1-1; TRBD1 might be the D (6 bases). The CDR3 loop spans 15 amino acids. Per the germline V gene, CDR1 is MNHEY and CDR2 is SMNVEV (reference sequence). Trimming took off 6 bases at V and 4 bases at J, with 18 bases between the two ends. The chain's CDR3 is CASSLNGGGGTEAFF. The CDR3 nucleotides read TGTGCCAGCAGCCTTAATGGAGGGGGAGGCACTGAAGCTTTCTTT.

This clonotype was counted many times. The chain carries TRBV6-2 or TRBV6-3 and TRBJ1-2; perhaps TRBD1 as D (6 bases). Trimming left V 0 bases short and J 9 bases short, with 8 bases between. This CDR3 comprises 12 residues. Per the germline V gene, CDR1 is MNHEY and CDR2 is SVGEGT. The CDR3 here is CASSYSTGSYTF. The CDR3 bases are TGTGCCAGCAGTTACTCGACAGGAAGCTACACCTTC.

This clonotype was recorded at least ten times. This chain joins TRBV25-1 and TRBJ2-7; 8 bases map to TRBD2. This CDR3 has 14 residues. The ends lost 4 bases at V and 7 bases at J; junction bases unmatched: 9. Germline assignment: CDR1 MGHDK and CDR2 SYGVNS. The CDR3 sequence is CASSGTAGVDEQYF. CDR3 sequence (DNA): TGTGCCAGCAGTGGTACAGCGGGAGTGGATGAGCAGTACTTC.

This clonotype has ten or more counts. The chain carries TRBV6-2 or TRBV6-3 and TRBJ2-7, with D uncertain. Trimming left V 4 bases short and J 2 bases short, with 6 bases between. The CDR3 runs 12 residues. Per germline, CDR1 MNHEY and CDR2 SVGEGT. The CDR3 DNA is TGTGCCAGCAGTTTTTCACCCTACGAGCAGTACTTC. This encodes CASSFSPYEQYF.

This clonotype was seen at least ten times. The V and J genes are TRBV16 and TRBJ1-4; D is ambiguous. CDR3 size: 15 residues. Between the trimmed V and J ends, which lost 1 base and 0 bases, there was a span of 6 bases. Germline CDR1 is KGHSY and CDR2 is FQNENV. The DNA for the CDR3 is TGTGCCAGCAGCCAATTCTCTGCAACTAATGAAAAACTGTTTTTT. This gives the protein CASSQFSATNEKLFF.

This clonotype was recorded many times. The chain uses TRBV7-6 and TRBJ2-3, with 11 positions matching TRBD2. CDR1 SGHVS and CDR2 FNYEAQ come from the germline V gene. V trimming: 5 bases; J trimming: 3 bases; junction bases outside the gene matches: 10. This CDR3 region has 17 residues. CDR3 coding DNA: TGTGCCAGCAGCCAGACTAGCGGGACCGGGGGTACAGATACGCAGTATTTT. It specifies CASSQTSGTGGTDTQYF.

This clonotype was observed many times. The rearrangement joins TRBV7-2 to TRBJ2-5; D not certain. V was shortened by 5 bases and J by 9 bases, with 10 bases between the two germline ends. This CDR3 region has 11 residues. The germline V gene encodes CDR1 SGHTA and CDR2 FQGNSA. In DNA, the CDR3 is TGTGCCAGCAGCCAAGGGCCTGCCCAGTACTTC. It specifies CASSQGPAQYF.

This clonotype occurred many times. The chain links TRBV27 to TRBJ2-4; D unresolved. Per germline, CDR1 MNHEY and CDR2 SMNVEV (reference sequence). The V end lost 3 bases, the J end lost 6 bases, and 6 bases lay between the germline ends. The CDR3 extends over 12 amino acids. The chain's CDR3 is CASSFTGNIQYF. The CDR3, as DNA: TGTGCCAGCAGTTTCACCGGAAACATTCAGTACTTC.

This clonotype appeared many times. V is TRBV28 and J is TRBJ2-7; D gene ambiguous. The CDR3 has 14 residues. V was clipped by 3 bases and J by 2 bases, with 11 bases between them. Germline V lookup: CDR1 MDHEN, CDR2 SYDVKM. This CDR3 is CASSLGSSPYEQYF. DNA for the CDR3: TGTGCCAGCAGTTTGGGCAGCAGCCCCTACGAGCAGTACTTC.

This clonotype was seen at least ten times. The rearrangement links TRBV20-1 to TRBJ2-1, with TRBD2 matching 8 bases. CDR3 length: 15 residues. The V gene end was trimmed by 6 bases and the J gene end by 8 bases; junction bases not matched to a gene: 15. The germline gives CDR1 DFQATT, CDR2 SNEGSKA (reference sequence). The CDR3 is CSAERWSGSGDEQFF. The CDR3 coding sequence is TGCAGTGCGGAGAGATGGAGCGGGAGTGGCGATGAGCAGTTCTTC.

This clonotype was seen many times. The rearrangement uses TRBV7-2 and TRBJ2-4; D unclear. Trimming shortened V by 4 bases and J by 0 bases, and 10 bases separated the two germline ends. This CDR3 spans 15 amino acids. From germline, CDR1 is SGHTA and CDR2 FQGNSA. CDR3 loop: CASSSLQLAKNIQYF. Here the CDR3 DNA reads TGTGCCAGCAGCTCCCTCCAACTAGCCAAAAACATTCAGTACTTC.

A few counts support this clonotype. The chain uses TRBV12-3 or TRBV12-4 and TRBJ2-3; 11 bases match TRBD2. Trimming cost V 5 bases and J 0 bases; bases outside gene matches: 13. The CDR3 consists of 19 residues. CDR3 nucleotides: TGTGCCAGCAGTCCCGGGCCGATAGCGGGAGGGATTAGCACAGATACGCAGTATTTT. It is translated as CASSPGPIAGGISTDTQYF.

Ten or more counts support this clonotype. The chain has TRBV25-1 and TRBJ2-1; 9 nucleotides agree with TRBD2. The germline V gene encodes CDR1 MGHDK and CDR2 SYGVNS. This CDR3 comprises 18 residues. J gave up 0 bases and V 1 base, and 7 bases lay outside the gene matches. CDR3 protein: CASSEFGLAPNSYNEQFF. The CDR3 DNA reads as TGTGCCAGCAGTGAATTCGGACTAGCGCCTAACTCCTACAATGAGCAGTTCTTC. Full variable domain (outside the CDR3, taken from reference TRBV25-1 and TRBJ2-1): EADIYQTPRYLVIGTGKKITLECSQTMGHDKMYWYQQDPGMELHLIHYSYGVNSTEKGDLSSESTVSRIRTEHFPLTLESARPSHTSQYLCASSEFGLAPNSYNEQFFGPGTRLTVL.

This clonotype was detected ten times or more. The gene calls are TRBV29-1 and TRBJ2-7; 9 bases match TRBD1. Per the germline V gene, CDR1 is SQVTM and CDR2 is ANQGSEA. The ends lost 6 bases at V and 7 bases at J; junction bases unmatched: 7. CDR3 size: 12 residues. CDR3 region: CSVAGTGREQYF. The CDR3 coding sequence is TGCAGCGTCGCCGGGACAGGGAGGGAGCAGTACTTC.

This clonotype came up many times. The chain is built from TRBV13 and TRBJ2-1; D uncertain. The germline gives CDR1 PRHDT, CDR2 FYEKMQ (reference sequence). The germline V and J ends were trimmed by 5 bases and 8 bases, with 13 bases remaining between them. This CDR3 is 13 amino acids long. The CDR3 coding sequence is TGTGCCAGCAGCCCGCCCTACCTGGATGAGCAGTTCTTC. As protein: CASSPPYLDEQFF.

This clonotype was observed many times. The chain combines TRBV12-3 or TRBV12-4 with TRBJ2-2; D unclear. This CDR3 comprises 12 residues. V lost 8 bases and J lost 4, with 8 bases in between. CDR3: CASLTVTGELFF. CDR3 bases: TGTGCCAGCTTGACTGTCACCGGGGAGCTGTTTTTT.

In this sample, this clonotype turned up many times. J is TRBJ2-3 and V is TRBV3-1; 13 nucleotides agree with TRBD2. Germline CDR1 LGHDT, CDR2 YNNKEL (reference sequence). V shed 4 bases, J shed 5 bases, and the junction held 6 bases outside the gene matches. The CDR3 has 16 amino acids. CDR3 sequence reads: CASSLGLAGVIDTQYF. The DNA of the CDR3 is TGTGCCAGCAGCCTCGGACTAGCGGGAGTGATAGATACGCAGTATTTT.

This clonotype was observed many times. The rearrangement joins TRBV10-1 to TRBJ2-7; D might be TRBD1 (5 bases). Per the germline V gene, CDR1 is WNHNN and CDR2 is SYGVQD (reference sequence). The CDR3 sequence is 14 residues long. V was cut by 6 bases and J by 4 bases, with 16 bases left in between. DNA for the CDR3: TGCGCCAGCAGGGTCCTGGGCAGGGTGTACGAGCAGTACTTC. It is translated as CASRVLGRVYEQYF.